This T cell receptor beta chain was profiled in a study of Ad26.COV2.S vaccination and SARS-CoV-2 variants (dated by TCRdb to about 2021). Regarding the research as a whole: Vaccine-arm donors came from COV1001, a multicentre, randomized, double-blind, placebo-controlled phase I-IIa trial of Ad26.COV2.S in healthy adults. Participants in the trial were split at random into five groups of five each, receiving low-dose or high-dose Ad26.COV2.S once or twice, or else placebo on both occasions. Investigators remained blinded to trial group allocation during experiments and outcome assessment. Dosing of Ad26.COV2.S was intramuscular, at either 5x10^10 or 1x10^11 viral particles, delivered as one shot or as two shots spaced 56 days apart. A total of 32 samples were included in the TCR-sequenced set, comprising about 20 Ad26.COV2.S vaccine recipients, 5 placebo recipients and 8 SARS-CoV-2 convalescent individuals. Sequencing of the TCRbeta repertoire served to evaluate the specificity and breadth of SARS-CoV-2-reactive T cell receptors following Ad26.COV2.S vaccination.

Concerning this clone: What this receptor recognizes is not known. No quality values exist for individual bases; no much larger clone is one base distant.

Per the germline V gene (reference sequence), SEHNR is the CDR1 and FQNEAQ is the CDR2. The CDR3 numbers 13 residues from cysteine through phenylalanine. Just CDR3 DNA is preserved here, 39 bases in frame from base 1. V drops 5 bases and J drops 3 bases, leaving 10 bases in between. The treatment or condition label, read with the paper, signifies: about 20 received Ad26.COV2.S at low or high dose, single or two shots; a few received placebo; per-sample allocation not given. For vaccine and placebo recipients, the sequenced repertoires came from samples collected on day 63 after the first injection. In Cohort 1b, about two dozen adults aged 18-55 years were enrolled at a single site in Boston, USA, between 29 July and 7 August 2020. Ad26.COV2.S was a replication-incompetent adenovirus type 26 vector expressing a prefusion-stabilized SARS-CoV-2 spike protein from the original Wuhan strain. Study-level results and caveats: Non-spike TCR breadth was comparable between vaccine and placebo recipients, consistent with the vaccine containing only spike. After vaccination, substantial breadth of spike-specific CD8+ and CD4+ T cell responses was reported. The study lacked the statistical power to compare responses across vaccine doses or regimens. Higher spike-specific TCR breadth was observed in Ad26.COV2.S recipients than in placebo recipients (P = 0.0014). The authors noted that the TCR breadth and depth analyses may have underestimated total T cell responses.

TCRbeta CDR3 regions were sequenced with the immunoSEQ Assay. After extraction, genomic DNA underwent amplification by bias-controlled multiplex PCR, followed by high-throughput sequencing. As for the original processing: To quantify the absolute abundance of every unique TCRbeta CDR3 region, sequences were collapsed and filtered. T cell fraction was estimated by normalization of TCRbeta template counts to usable DNA, with usable DNA being measured through amplification of reference genes present in all nucleated cells. Repertoire TCRs were annotated as SARS-CoV-2-specific when V gene, CDR3 amino acid sequence and J gene were exactly matched to a known reactive TCR set. The reference SARS-CoV-2 TCR set was derived from MIRA and filtered for enrichment in COVID-19-positive ImmuneCODE repertoires, a step that removed public or cross-reactive TCRs. Using the MIRA antigens, annotated TCRs were further analysed by specific ORF or by position within an ORF. Breadth was defined as annotated unique rearrangements over total unique productive rearrangements; depth was the summed frequency of those rearrangements. Two-sided Wilcoxon rank-sum tests were used to compare TCR breadth between groups. TCRdb mirrors the immuneACCESS table, restricted to in-frame sequences. Some clones are absent from its copies; in checked studies, under half trace to an unresolved V gene, and the reason for the others is unknown. V and J calls and clone size are copied from that table; D and trimming were computed from the DNA. The sample table holds fewer than 900,000 clones, of which 89% were seen once. The ten largest clones add up to approximately 1.5% of the sample.

This clonotype was obtained from a person between 18 and 60 years old who received the Ad26.COV2.S COVID-19 vaccine or a placebo. Rearrangement joined TRBV7-9 to TRBJ2-5; a confident D gene designation cannot be given. The sequencing used peripheral blood, collected in a trial of Ad26.COV2.S vaccine versus placebo. The CDR3 reads CASSPDGEETQYF. The DNA is TGTGCCAGCAGCCCCGACGGAGAAGAGACCCAGTACTTC.